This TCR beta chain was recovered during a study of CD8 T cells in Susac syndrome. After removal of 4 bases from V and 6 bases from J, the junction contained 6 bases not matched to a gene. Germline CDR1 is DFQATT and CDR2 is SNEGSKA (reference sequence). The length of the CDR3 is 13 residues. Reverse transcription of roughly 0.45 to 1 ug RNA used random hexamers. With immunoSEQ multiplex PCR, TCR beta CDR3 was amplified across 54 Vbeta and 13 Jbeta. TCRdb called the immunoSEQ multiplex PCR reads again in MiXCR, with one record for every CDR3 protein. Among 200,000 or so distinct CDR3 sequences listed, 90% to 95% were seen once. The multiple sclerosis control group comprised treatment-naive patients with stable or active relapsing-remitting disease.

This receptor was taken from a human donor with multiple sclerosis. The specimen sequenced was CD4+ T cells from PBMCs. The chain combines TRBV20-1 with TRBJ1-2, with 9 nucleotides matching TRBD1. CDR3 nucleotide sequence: TGCAGTGCTATTTTACAGGGGGCGGATGGCTACACCTTC. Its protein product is CSAILQGADGYTF.